These T cell receptor beta chains were read from a single sample in a study of T cell repertoires in cytomegalovirus infection. TCRdb reanalysed the reads using MiXCR and keeps one entry per CDR3 protein. This repertoire shows more than 150,000 distinct CDR3 sequences, over 25% found once; its top ten account for just over 30%. Sequencing was done on a sample of PBMCs. These receptors originate from a human donor in good health (CMV status not recorded). Some clones in this sample may be carry-over from other donors' samples. Both conserved end residues are part of each CDR3. D genes are given only for firm matches. Size is omitted from some rows. Given values are once, few, many or a class for expanded clones.

many | NA | TRBJ2-3 | TRBV19 | TGTGCCAGTAGTATGGCGACCGGGACAAGTACGGATACGCAGTATTTT | CASSMATGTSTDTQYF
many | NA | TRBJ2-1 | TRBV12-3/TRBV12-4 | TGTGCCAGCAGTCCGAGGGGGGACTCCTACAATGAGCAGTTCTTC | CASSPRGDSYNEQFF
NA | NA | TRBJ2-5 | TRBV11-3 | TGTGCCAGCAGCTTAGGGCCAAAAGGGGAGACCCAGTACTTC | CASSLGPKGETQYF
NA | NA | TRBJ1-1 | TRBV7-9 | TGTGCCAGCAGCTTGGCGGTGGGGGCTGACACTGAAGCTTTCTTT | CASSLAVGADTEAFF
few | NA | TRBJ1-2 | TRBV6-5 | TGTGCCAGCAGTCCTGTTCGACGGCCCGAGGGCTACACCTTC | CASSPVRRPEGYTF
NA | NA | TRBJ2-3 | TRBV5-4 | TGTGCCAGCAGCCCGGAGGGGCTACAGGACACGCAGTATTTT | CASSPEGLQDTQYF
few | NA | TRBJ2-5 | TRBV27 | TGTGCCAGCAGTTTATCCGGGGAGCGGGCTCAAGAGACCCAGTACTTC | CASSLSGERAQETQYF
NA | NA | TRBJ2-3 | TRBV6-6 | TGTGCCAGCAGTTACTCCTCAGATACGCAGTATTTT | CASSYSSDTQYF
NA | NA | TRBJ2-3 | TRBV15 | TGTGCCACCAGCACAGGGGATACGCAGTATTTT | CATSTGDTQYF
NA | NA | TRBJ1-2 | TRBV27 | TGTGCCAGCAGTTCGGACAGTCAGACGATCGGCGGCTACACCTTC | CASSSDSQTIGGYTF
NA | NA | TRBJ2-7 | TRBV6-6 | TGTGCCAGCAGTTACCGACCAGGGGGACTTCGAAACGAGCAGTACTTC | CASSYRPGGLRNEQYF
few | NA | TRBJ1-2 | TRBV7-2 | TGTGCCAGCAGCTTAGAGGGGACGGTCGGCTATGGCTACACCTTC | CASSLEGTVGYGYTF
NA | TRBD1 | TRBJ2-7 | TRBV5-1 | TGCGCCAGCAGAGGGGGCACGGTCTCCTACGAGCAGTACTTC | CASRGGTVSYEQYF
few | NA | TRBJ2-7 | TRBV29-1 | TGCAGCGTTGATTTAAACAGGCCTGCCGGTAGCGAGCAGTACTTC | CSVDLNRPAGSEQYF
NA | NA | TRBJ2-7 | TRBV5-6 | TGTGCCAGCAGCCCCCGGGATGGAGGCTACGAGCAGTACTTC | CASSPRDGGYEQYF
many | NA | TRBJ1-2 | TRBV4-1 | TGCGCCAGCAGCCAAGATTGGTCTACCGACCAGCCTAACTATGGCTACACCTTC | CASSQDWSTDQPNYGYTF
NA | NA | TRBJ1-2 | TRBV3-1 | TGTGCCAGCAGCCAAGATCTTGGTGTGACGTCCGGCTACACCTTC | CASSQDLGVTSGYTF
NA | NA | TRBJ1-5 | TRBV12-3/TRBV12-4 | TGTGCCAGCAGCCTTTCACAGGGATGGGAGCAGCCCCAGCATTTT | CASSLSQGWEQPQHF
NA | TRBD1 | TRBJ1-5 | TRBV2 | TGTGCCAGCAGACCCGGGACAGGGGCAAATCAGCCCCAGCATTTT | CASRPGTGANQPQHF
NA | TRBD1 | TRBJ1-2 | TRBV30 | TGTGCCTGGAGTTCAGGGACAGGGAACTATGGCTACACCTTC | CAWSSGTGNYGYTF
NA | NA | TRBJ1-1 | TRBV6-5 | TGTGCCAGCAGTTACTCGTTACTATTCGAAGCTTTCTTT | CASSYSLLFEAFF
NA | TRBD2 | TRBJ2-7 | TRBV20-1 | TGCAGTGCTAGAGGAGCGGGGGGATCATTCTCCTACGAGCAGTACTTC | CSARGAGGSFSYEQYF
few | NA | TRBJ2-1 | TRBV24-1 | TGTGCCACCAGTGCAGGCGGTGAGCAGTTCTTC | CATSAGGEQFF
NA | TRBD1 | TRBJ2-1 | TRBV2 | TGTGCCAGCAAGACAGGGTCACAATACAATGAGCAGTTCTTC | CASKTGSQYNEQFF
NA | TRBD2 | TRBJ2-1 | TRBV20-1 | TGCAGTGCTAGCTCAGACGGGGGGGCCTACTCCTACAATGAGCAGTTCTTC | CSASSDGGAYSYNEQFF
few | NA | TRBJ2-1 | TRBV7-9 | TGTGCCAGCAGCCCAGTTGGGAGCTACAATGAGCAGTTCTTC | CASSPVGSYNEQFF
few | NA | TRBJ2-4 | TRBV6-6 | TGTGCCAGCAGAATAGGGGTGGCCAAAAACATTCAGTACTTC | CASRIGVAKNIQYF
many | NA | TRBJ1-5 | TRBV6-1 | TGTGCCAGCAGTTTTACAGGGAAGCAGCCCCAGCATTTT | CASSFTGKQPQHF
few | NA | TRBJ2-5 | TRBV6-1 | TGTGCCAGCAGTGACCCCCTTAATTGGGGAACCCAAGAGACCCAGTACTTC | CASSDPLNWGTQETQYF
NA | NA | TRBJ1-2 | TRBV6-2/TRBV6-3 | TGTGCCAGCAGTTACTCGAATGACTATGGCTACACCTTC | CASSYSNDYGYTF
NA | NA | TRBJ1-2 | TRBV14 | TGTGCCAGCAGCCAAGATTTGGGGGCCAAAGGCTACACCTTC | CASSQDLGAKGYTF
NA | NA | TRBJ1-5 | TRBV7-4 | TGTGCCAGCAGCAGGGACAATGGCAATCAGCCCCAGCATTTT | CASSRDNGNQPQHF
NA | NA | TRBJ1-1 | TRBV28 | TGTGCCAGCAGTTCTGCGACAGGCCGTTACACTGAAGCTTTCTTT | CASSSATGRYTEAFF
few | NA | TRBJ1-2 | TRBV11-2 | TGTGCCAGCAGCTTAGGACCCGACTATGGCTACACCTTC | CASSLGPDYGYTF
many | TRBD1 | TRBJ1-6 | TRBV11-2 | TGTGCCAGCAGTCGGGACAGCCTTAATTCACCCCTCCACTTT | CASSRDSLNSPLHF
once | NA | TRBJ1-1 | TRBV6-8 | TGTGCCCGCAGTTACGGGACCGCCACTGAAGCTTTCTTT | CARSYGTATEAFF
NA | NA | TRBJ2-1 | TRBV7-2 | TGTGCCAGCAGCTTATTAGGCAGGCCCAACAATGAGCAGTTCTTC | CASSLLGRPNNEQFF
few | NA | TRBJ1-5 | TRBV29-1 | TGCAGCGTTAGGAACAGCAATCAGCCCCAGCATTTT | CSVRNSNQPQHF
NA | NA | TRBJ1-1 | TRBV11-2 | TGTGCCAGCAGCTTAATGAGTAACTCTGAAGCTTTCTTT | CASSLMSNSEAFF
NA | TRBD1 | TRBJ2-1 | TRBV5-5 | TGTGCCAGCAGCTTGGAGACAGGGGGCTTGGATGAGCAGTTCTTC | CASSLETGGLDEQFF
few | NA | TRBJ2-3 | TRBV12-3/TRBV12-4 | TGTGCCAGCAGCTTCAGGACGGGAAGCACAGATACGCAGTATTTT | CASSFRTGSTDTQYF
once | TRBD2 | TRBJ2-3 | TRBV7-2 | TGTGCCAGCAGATTAGGGACTAGCGGGGGGGCGGGAGATACGCAGTATTTT | CASRLGTSGGAGDTQYF
few | TRBD2 | TRBJ2-5 | TRBV9 | TGTGCCAGCAGCACCAATAGCGGGGGAGGAGAGACCCAGTACTTC | CASSTNSGGGETQYF
NA | NA | TRBJ2-5 | TRBV5-5 | TGTGCCAGCAGCTTGGGGGGCTGGGGAGAGACCCAGTACTTC | CASSLGGWGETQYF
few | NA | TRBJ1-6 | TRBV12-3/TRBV12-4 | TGTGCCAGCAGTTTGGGACCCTCCTATAATTCACCCCTCCACTTT | CASSLGPSYNSPLHF
NA | TRBD1 | TRBJ2-3 | TRBV20-1 | TGCAGTGCTCAAGGACAGGGAGGTACAGATACGCAGTATTTT | CSAQGQGGTDTQYF
few | NA | TRBJ1-2 | TRBV6-2/TRBV6-3 | TGTGCCAGCAGTTCCACAGGGAATGGCTACACCTTC | CASSSTGNGYTF
many | NA | TRBJ2-1 | TRBV4-2 | TGTGCCAGCACCCCAGGAACTCCGGGAAGTGTTAATGAGCAGTTCTTC | CASTPGTPGSVNEQFF
NA | NA | TRBJ1-5 | TRBV4-2 | TGTGCCAGCAGCCAAGATCCCAACAGGAATCAGCCCCAGCATTTT | CASSQDPNRNQPQHF
NA | TRBD1 | TRBJ2-6 | TRBV19 | TGTGCCAGTAGTTCCACCGGGACAGGGGATGTGCTAGCTGGGGCCAACGTCCTGACTTTC | CASSSTGTGDVLAGANVLTF
NA | NA | TRBJ2-3 | TRBV7-4 | TGTGCCAGCAGCTCCACGGACAGCCAGGATACGCAGTATTTT | CASSSTDSQDTQYF
NA | TRBD1 | TRBJ1-1 | TRBV12-3/TRBV12-4 | TGTGCCAGCAGTTTAACGACCGGGACAGGGAGGGGGACTGAAGCTTTCTTT | CASSLTTGTGRGTEAFF
NA | NA | TRBJ2-3 | TRBV7-2 | TGTGCCAGCACCCCGGGGGGCAGTGAAGATACGCAGTATTTT | CASTPGGSEDTQYF
NA | NA | TRBJ1-5 | TRBV5-6 | TGTGCCAGCAGAAACCGGGGAGCCCCCAGAGAGCCCCAGCATTTT | CASRNRGAPREPQHF
NA | NA | TRBJ2-2 | TRBV6-5 | TGTGCCACCTCGAGAGGGTTGGTCACCGGGGAGCTGTTTTTT | CATSRGLVTGELFF
few | NA | TRBJ2-3 | TRBV20-1 | TGCAGTGCTAGTTTTCAGGGAATGGGCACAGATACGCAGTATTTT | CSASFQGMGTDTQYF
many | TRBD1 | TRBJ1-1 | TRBV4-1 | TGCGCCAGCAGCTTCAACAGGGGAGGGACTGAAGCTTTCTTT | CASSFNRGGTEAFF
few | NA | TRBJ2-7 | TRBV7-2 | TGTGCCAGCAGCTTAGAGGGGTTTACCAGAGACGAGCAGTACTTC | CASSLEGFTRDEQYF
few | TRBD1 | TRBJ1-5 | TRBV12-3/TRBV12-4 | TGTGCCAGCACCCTAGGCCGAGCAGGGGGCTTTGGGCAGCCCCAGCATTTT | CASTLGRAGGFGQPQHF
few | NA | TRBJ1-2 | TRBV6-1 | TGTGCCAGCAGTTACAAGGATAACTATGGCTACACCTTC | CASSYKDNYGYTF